One T cell receptor (beta chain) is described in this entry. This clonotype turned up a few times. The antigen this receptor binds is unknown. No base quality values were provided; no much bigger clone lies one nucleotide off. The data were taken from a study of response to subunit inactivated influenza vaccine (dated by TCRdb to the late 2010s). Context from the whole study: To follow how T cells responded to a trivalent subunit inactivated influenza vaccine, the researchers relied on deep quantitative profiling of the T cell receptor repertoire. What the authors observed across the whole study: According to the authors, only a limited number of new T cells may be recruited by each seasonal influenza vaccination.

Receptors were amplified or captured by RT-PCR. The sample was run on an Illumina HiSeq 2500. TCRdb took the public reads, trimmed them with fastp at Q25, ran MiXCR for clone calling and kept in-frame beta chains. Rows with a matching CDR3 protein are joined into one entry that keeps the most common DNA and genes. The sample includes 800,000 or so distinct CDR3 sequences, with about 20% observed a single time. The ten largest clonotypes hold 10% of the sample. The CDR3 goes from the cysteine to the phenylalanine over 11 residues. The read is trimmed to its CDR3 DNA, 33 bases read in frame from base 1. Between the V and J ends, shortened by 3 bases and 6 bases respectively, the junction contains 6 bases. CDR1 and CDR2 are drawn from the germline V gene: MDHEN, SYDVKM.

The sample in question was PBMCs from blood, obtained roughly 5 days after vaccination. The TCR was taken from a man between 50 and 59 years old who received an inactivated influenza vaccine. Donor details come from another sample of the same person, matched by shared clones. The rearrangement combines TRBV28 with TRBJ2-7, with no reliable assignment of the D segment. The DNA sequence follows: TGTGCCAGCAGTTTCAGCTCCGAGCAGTACTTC. Its protein product is CASSFSSEQYF.